This TCR beta chain was retrieved from a study of a mutant IDH1 vaccine in newly diagnosed glioma. TCRdb's copy holds only in-frame clones and misses some; the assay was immunoSEQ multiplex PCR. The sample has around 40,000 clones, approximately 84% seen once. Specified time point: week 23, last vaccination. Each dose of the vaccine consisted of 300 ug of mutant IDH1 20-mer peptide, with topical imiquimod. Germline assignment: CDR1 MNHEY and CDR2 SVGAGI. Trimming took off 6 bases at V and 1 base at J, with 10 bases between the two ends. This CDR3 contains 13 residues. With regard to this clone: Its antigen is not identified.

V gene TRBV6-5 combines with J gene TRBJ2-7, with D possibly matching TRBD1 (6 bases). Material: PBMCs, obtained from a glioma patient whose treatment included an IDH1 peptide vaccine. This receptor was identified in a woman younger than 30 with glioma. Some clones in this sample may be carry-over from other donors' samples. This chain's CDR3 is CASRVGQSYEQYF. The DNA for the CDR3 is TGTGCCAGCAGGGTCGGACAGTCCTACGAGCAGTACTTC.